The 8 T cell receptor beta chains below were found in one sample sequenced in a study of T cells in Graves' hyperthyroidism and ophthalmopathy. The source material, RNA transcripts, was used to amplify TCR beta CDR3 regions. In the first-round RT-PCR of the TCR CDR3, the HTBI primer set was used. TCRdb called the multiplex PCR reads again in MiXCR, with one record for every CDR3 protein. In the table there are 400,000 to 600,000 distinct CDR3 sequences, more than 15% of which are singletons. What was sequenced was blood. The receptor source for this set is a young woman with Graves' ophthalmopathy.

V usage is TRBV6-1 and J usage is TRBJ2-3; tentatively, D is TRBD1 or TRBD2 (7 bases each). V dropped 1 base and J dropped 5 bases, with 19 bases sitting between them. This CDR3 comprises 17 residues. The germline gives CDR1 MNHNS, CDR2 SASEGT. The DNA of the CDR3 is TGTGCCAGCAGTGAAGAGCGGCCAGGGGGGGCGCGAGATACGCAGTATTTT. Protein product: CASSEERPGGARDTQYF.

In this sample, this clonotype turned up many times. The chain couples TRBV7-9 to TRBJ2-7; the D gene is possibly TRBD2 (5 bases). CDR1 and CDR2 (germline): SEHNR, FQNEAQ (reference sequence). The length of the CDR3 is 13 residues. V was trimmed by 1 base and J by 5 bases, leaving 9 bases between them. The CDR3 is CASSLEDSDEQYF. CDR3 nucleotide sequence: TGTGCCAGCAGCTTAGAGGATAGCGACGAGCAGTACTTC.

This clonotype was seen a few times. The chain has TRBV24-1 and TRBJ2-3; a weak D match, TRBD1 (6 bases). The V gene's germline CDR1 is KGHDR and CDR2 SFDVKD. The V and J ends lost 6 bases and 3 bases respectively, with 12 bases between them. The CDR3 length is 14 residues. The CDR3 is CATSPGQGTDTQYF. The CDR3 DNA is TGTGCCACCAGTCCTGGTCAGGGGACAGATACGCAGTATTTT.

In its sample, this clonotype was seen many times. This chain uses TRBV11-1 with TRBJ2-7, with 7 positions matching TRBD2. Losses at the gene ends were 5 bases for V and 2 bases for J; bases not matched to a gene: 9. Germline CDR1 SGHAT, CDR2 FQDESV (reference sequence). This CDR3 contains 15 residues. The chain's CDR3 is CASSPFSGKTYEQYF. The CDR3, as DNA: TGTGCCAGCAGCCCTTTCAGCGGGAAGACCTACGAGCAGTACTTC.

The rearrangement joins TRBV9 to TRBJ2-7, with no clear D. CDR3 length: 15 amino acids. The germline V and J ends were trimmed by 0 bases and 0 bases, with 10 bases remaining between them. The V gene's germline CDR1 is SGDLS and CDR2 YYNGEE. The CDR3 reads CASSVGSGLSYEQYF. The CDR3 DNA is TGTGCCAGCAGCGTAGGATCCGGTCTCTCCTACGAGCAGTACTTC. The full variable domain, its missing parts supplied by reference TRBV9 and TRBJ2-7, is DSGVTQTPKHLITATGQRVTLRCSPRSGDLSVYWYQQSLDQGLQFLIQYYNGEERAKGNILERFSAQQFPDLHSELNLSSLELGDSALYFCASSVGSGLSYEQYFGPGTRLTVT.

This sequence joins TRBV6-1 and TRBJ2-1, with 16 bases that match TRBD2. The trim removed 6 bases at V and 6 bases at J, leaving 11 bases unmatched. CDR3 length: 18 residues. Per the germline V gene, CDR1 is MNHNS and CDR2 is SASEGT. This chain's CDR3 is CASRRPGLAGGYFNEQFF. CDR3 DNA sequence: TGTGCCAGCAGACGACCGGGACTAGCGGGAGGGTACTTCAATGAGCAGTTCTTC.

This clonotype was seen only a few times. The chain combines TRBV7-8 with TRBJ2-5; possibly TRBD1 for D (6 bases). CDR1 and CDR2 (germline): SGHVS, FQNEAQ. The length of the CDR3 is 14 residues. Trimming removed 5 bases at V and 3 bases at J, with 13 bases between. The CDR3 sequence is CASSKGGGKETQYF. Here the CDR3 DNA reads TGTGCCAGCAGCAAAGGGGGTGGGAAAGAGACCCAGTACTTC.

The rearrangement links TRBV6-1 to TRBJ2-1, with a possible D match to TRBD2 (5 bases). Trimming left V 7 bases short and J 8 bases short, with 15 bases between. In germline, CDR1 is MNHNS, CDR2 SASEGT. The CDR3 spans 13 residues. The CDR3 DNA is TGTGCCAGCACTAGCCACCTGGTGGATGAGCAGTTCTTC. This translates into CASTSHLVDEQFF.